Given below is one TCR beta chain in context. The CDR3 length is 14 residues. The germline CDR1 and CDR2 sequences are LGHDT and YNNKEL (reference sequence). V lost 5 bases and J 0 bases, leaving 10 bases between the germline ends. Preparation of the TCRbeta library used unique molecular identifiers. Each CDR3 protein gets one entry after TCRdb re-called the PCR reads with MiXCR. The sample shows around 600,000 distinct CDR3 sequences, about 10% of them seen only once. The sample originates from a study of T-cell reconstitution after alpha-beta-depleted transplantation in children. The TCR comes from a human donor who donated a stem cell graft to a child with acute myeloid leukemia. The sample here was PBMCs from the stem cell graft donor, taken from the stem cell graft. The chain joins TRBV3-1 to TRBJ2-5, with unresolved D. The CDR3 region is CASSWYSNQETQYF. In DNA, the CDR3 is TGTGCCAGCAGCTGGTACAGCAACCAAGAGACCCAGTACTTC.